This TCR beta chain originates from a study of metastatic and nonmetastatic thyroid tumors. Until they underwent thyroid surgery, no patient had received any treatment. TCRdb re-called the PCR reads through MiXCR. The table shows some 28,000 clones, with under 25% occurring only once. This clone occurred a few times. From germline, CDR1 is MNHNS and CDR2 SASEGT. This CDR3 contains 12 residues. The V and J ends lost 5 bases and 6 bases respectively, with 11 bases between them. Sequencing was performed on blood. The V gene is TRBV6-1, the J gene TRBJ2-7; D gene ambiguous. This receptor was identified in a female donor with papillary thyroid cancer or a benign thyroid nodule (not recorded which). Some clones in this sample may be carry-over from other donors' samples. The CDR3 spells CASSPRVVEQYF. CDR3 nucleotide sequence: TGTGCCAGCAGTCCCCGGGTGGTCGAGCAGTACTTC.